One sample yielded the 6 T cell receptor beta chains listed below, sequenced in a study of cytotoxic CD8 clonotypes in ibrutinib-treated CLL (dated by TCRdb to the early 2020s). The method behind the library was the immunoSEQ multiplex PCR assay. TCRdb carries this immuneACCESS record with in-frame sequences only. Its versions omit some clonotypes, under half of them owing to an unresolved V gene in the studies checked, with the rest unexplained. The sample contains around 150,000 clones, 81% of them found a single time. Together, the top ten hold over 2% of the sample. What the time point label conveys for this sample: about 11 months on ibrutinib. This material consisted of PBMCs, taken after 12 months of ibrutinib treatment. These receptors were collected from a human donor with chronic lymphocytic leukemia.

V is TRBV18 and J is TRBJ1-1; 10 nucleotides agree with TRBD1. This CDR3 contains 17 residues. Germline V gene sequence: CDR1 KGHSH, CDR2 LQKENI. Trimming cost V 4 bases and J 6 bases; bases outside gene matches: 14. CDR3 region: CASSHMTGGILVAEAFF. The CDR3 nucleotides are TGTGCCAGCTCACACATGACAGGGGGCATTTTGGTCGCTGAAGCTTTCTTT. The whole variable domain, filled in from reference TRBV18 and TRBJ1-1, reads NAGVMQNPRHLVRRRGQEARLRCSPMKGHSHVYWYRQLPEEGLKFMVYLQKENIIDESGMPKERFSAEFPKEGPSILRIQQVVRGDSAAYFCASSHMTGGILVAEAFFGQGTRLTVV.

The V call is TRBV28, the J call TRBJ2-5, with TRBD1 as a possible D gene (7 bases). This CDR3 contains 16 residues. Germline lookup yields CDR1 MDHEN and CDR2 SYDVKM. Trimming removed 4 bases from V and 7 bases from J, with 22 bases in between. The CDR3 reads CASSSPGGGGGRTQYF. Written as DNA, the CDR3 is TGTGCCAGCAGTTCCCCTGGTGGAGGGGGCGGCAGGACCCAGTACTTC.

As concerns this clone: Mismatch with germline at one junction end may stem from a read error. The rearrangement uses TRBV7-9 and TRBJ2-7, with D hard to call. CDR3 length: 11 amino acids. The germline V gene has CDR1 SEHNR and CDR2 FQNEAQ (reference sequence). The CDR3 DNA reads TGTGCCAGCAGCCCACCCTCTTTAGGCGACTTC. This translates into CASSPPSLGDF.

The chain is built from TRBV19 and TRBJ2-2; 7 nucleotides line up with TRBD2. The CDR3 contains 18 residues. The V gene's germline CDR1 is LNHDA and CDR2 SQIVND (reference sequence). V lost 6 bases and J lost 2; bases outside the gene matches: 15. The CDR3 bases are TGTGCCAGTAGACCAAATTTGGCGGGCGGGAGAAACACCGGGGAGCTGTTTTTT. It is translated as CASRPNLAGGRNTGELFF.

This rearrangement joins TRBV28 to TRBJ2-5, with 7 bases aligning to TRBD1. The V segment lost 3 bases and the J segment 4 bases; nucleotides outside the gene matches: 8. Germline CDR1 is MDHEN and CDR2 is SYDVKM. The CDR3 runs 15 residues. CDR3: CASSFPRGSGETQYF. The CDR3 region has the DNA TGTGCCAGCAGTTTTCCCAGGGGGTCAGGAGAGACCCAGTACTTC.

The V and J genes are TRBV28 and TRBJ2-5, with 14 bases identical to TRBD2. The CDR3 loop spans 15 amino acids. V dropped 6 bases and J dropped 4; count of bases not matched to a gene: 4. The germline V gene encodes CDR1 MDHEN and CDR2 SYDVKM. In DNA form, the CDR3 reads TGTGCCAGCAGCTTGGGACTAGCGGGAGCAGAGACCCAGTACTTC. Amino acid sequence: CASSLGLAGAETQYF.